This T cell receptor (beta chain) was recorded in a study of T cell changes during pregnancy in multiple sclerosis. TCRdb keeps only in-frame clones here, not all; method: immunoSEQ multiplex PCR. The table has about 37,000 clones, 90% to 95% seen once. Trimming stripped 2 bases from V and 0 bases from J, with 8 bases between. Germline loops: CDR1 MNHEY, CDR2 SMNVEV (reference sequence). The CDR3 totals 15 residues. This receptor was identified in a female donor in good health, enrolled as a control in a pregnancy study. The rearrangement links TRBV27 to TRBJ1-5; D uncertain. Sequences were derived from CD4+ T cells from peripheral blood mononuclear cells, sampled in the third trimester of pregnancy. The CDR3 here is CASSLNRHSNQPQHF. DNA for the CDR3: TGTGCCAGCAGTTTAAACAGACATAGCAATCAGCCCCAGCATTTT.